Listed here are 32 T cell receptor beta chains from one sample, sequenced in a study of blood T cell repertoires in COVID-19. Sequencing used immunoSEQ multiplex PCR; TCRdb keeps in-frame clones, though not all of them. The table has roughly 79,000 clones, around 80% seen once. Sample: peripheral blood. The source of these receptors is a man aged 55 to 70 with active or convalescent COVID-19.

This chain uses TRBV15 with TRBJ1-2; 10 bases match TRBD1. The germline CDR1 and CDR2 sequences are LNHNV and YYDKDF (reference sequence). V dropped 1 base and J dropped 7; count of bases not matched to a gene: 21. This CDR3 has 20 amino acids. CDR3 sequence (DNA): TGTGCCACCAGCAGAGTCCCCCTGAGGACCCGACAGGGGGCGGGAGGTGGCTACACCTTC. Residues: CATSRVPLRTRQGAGGGYTF.

This clone was seen a handful of times. This chain joins TRBV4-2 and TRBJ2-1; perhaps TRBD2 as D (7 bases). Germline CDR1 LGHNA, CDR2 YNFKEQ. V lost 5 bases, J lost 6 bases, and 14 bases lay in between. This CDR3 has 14 residues. CDR3 in amino acids: CASSRGGAGNEQFF. The CDR3 DNA reads TGTGCCAGCAGCAGGGGGGGTGCAGGCAATGAGCAGTTCTTC.

The chain combines TRBV7-2 with TRBJ1-2, with no clear D. The CDR3 consists of 14 residues. With 0 bases removed from V and 0 bases from J, the gap between germline ends came to 5 bases. Germline V CDR1 and CDR2: SGHTA, FQGNSA. CDR3 amino acids: CASSLAGANYGYTF. The CDR3, as DNA: TGTGCCAGCAGCTTAGCTGGAGCTAACTATGGCTACACCTTC.

This clone was seen only once. This CDR3 is missing its conserved last phenylalanine or tryptophan, likely due to a read error. It is unclear where the CDR3 begins or ends on the DNA, so no DNA is shown, and the CDR3 is as TCRdb lists it. This chain uses TRBV11-2 with TRBJ1-2; the table names TRBD1, a call not compared with the DNA. The CDR3 spans 13 residues, counting both ends. Germline V gene sequence: CDR1 SGHAT, CDR2 FQNNGV. CDR3 in amino acids: CASSLWQGPLREA.

Comments on this clone: Other DNA sequences in the same sample also yield this CDR3. The genes are TRBV12-3 or TRBV12-4 and TRBJ1-1; the D gene is possibly TRBD1 (5 bases). There are 12 residues in the CDR3. Trimming removed 3 bases from V and 5 bases from J, with 7 bases in between. DNA of the CDR3: TGTGCCAGCAGTTTCGGGGGGACTGAAGCTTTCTTT. Protein sequence: CASSFGGTEAFF.

The chain is built from TRBV5-1 and TRBJ2-7, with D possibly TRBD2 on 5 matching bases. V was trimmed by 2 bases and J by 0 bases, leaving 9 bases between them. Per the germline V gene, CDR1 is SGHRS and CDR2 is YFSETQ. CDR3 length equals 14 residues. CDR3 bases: TGCGCCAGCAGCTTCTGGGAGAGCTCCTACGAGCAGTACTTC. It encodes CASSFWESSYEQYF.

The chain recombines TRBV7-8 with TRBJ1-4; D is possibly TRBD1 (5 bases). Germline assignment: CDR1 SGHVS and CDR2 FQNEAQ. V lost 6 bases, J lost 6 bases, and 11 bases lay in between. The CDR3 runs to 13 residues. CDR3 amino acids: CASRSDRYEKLFF. Here the CDR3 DNA reads TGTGCCAGCAGATCCGACAGATATGAAAAACTGTTTTTT.

This rearrangement joins TRBV7-6 to TRBJ2-7, with D possibly TRBD2 on 5 matching bases. The CDR3 loop spans 14 amino acids. Trimming took 5 bases from V and 6 from J, leaving 17 bases between them. Germline CDR1 is SGHVS and CDR2 is FNYEAQ. CDR3 DNA sequence: TGTGCCAGCAGCCAACTGAACAATGGAGGCGAGCAGTACTTC. This sequence encodes CASSQLNNGGEQYF.

The chain is built from TRBV6-5 and TRBJ2-5; TRBD1 is a possible D gene (5 bases). Germline values: CDR1 MNHEY, CDR2 SVGAGI. V lost 2 bases and J 5 bases, leaving 9 bases between the germline ends. CDR3 length: 13 amino acids. CDR3 in amino acids: CASSYQGRETQYF. CDR3 nucleotide sequence: TGTGCCAGCAGTTACCAGGGAAGGGAGACCCAGTACTTC.

V gene TRBV4-2 combines with J gene TRBJ2-3, with D tentatively TRBD2 (7 bases). Germline CDR1 reads LGHNA; CDR2 reads YNFKEQ. The CDR3 has 15 residues. Trimming took 4 bases from V and 4 from J, leaving 15 bases between them. CDR3 sequence (DNA): TGTGCCAGCAGCCCGGGAGTCGGGGGGCCAGATACGCAGTATTTT. Translated: CASSPGVGGPDTQYF.

J is TRBJ1-3 and V is TRBV21-1. TRBV21-1 is given as a pseudogene. This CDR3 spans 18 amino acids. The CDR3 reads CASSKVPIPRSSGNTIYF. The DNA for the CDR3 is TGTGCCAGCAGCAAAGTCCCGATTCCCCGGAGCTCTGGAAACACCATATATTTT.

As DNA, the CDR3 is TGTGCCAGCAGCCCCCTCGGACAGGGAGGAGCCCTCCACTTT. Amino acid sequence: CASSPLGQGGALHF. The V and J genes are TRBV14 and TRBJ1-6, with 8 positions matching TRBD1. There are 14 residues in the CDR3. Germline assignment: CDR1 SGHDN and CDR2 FVKESK. After removal of 4 bases from V and 14 bases from J, the junction contained 10 bases not matched to a gene.

The chain joins TRBV7-2 to TRBJ1-4; D not certain. Germline CDR1 SGHTA, CDR2 FQGNSA. Trimming took 0 bases from V and 5 from J, leaving 7 bases between them. This CDR3 region has 14 residues. CDR3: CASSLAPANEKLFF. CDR3 coding DNA: TGTGCCAGCAGCTTAGCGCCTGCGAATGAAAAACTGTTTTTT.

The chain recombines TRBV27 with TRBJ1-1, with 7 nucleotides matching TRBD1. This CDR3 contains 16 residues. V trimming: 2 bases; J trimming: 0 bases; junction bases outside the gene matches: 6. Germline V CDR1 and CDR2: MNHEY, SMNVEV (reference sequence). The DNA for the CDR3 is TGTGCCAGCAGTTTACGGATGGGACAGATGAACACTGAAGCTTTCTTT. Translating it yields CASSLRMGQMNTEAFF.

The genes are TRBV6-6 and TRBJ2-5; D possibly corresponds to TRBD1 (5 bases). This CDR3 contains 15 residues. Deletions cut 2 bases from V and 1 base from J, with 11 bases between. Germline CDR1 reads MNHNY; CDR2 reads SVGAGI (reference sequence). CDR3 nucleotides: TGTGCCAGCAGTTACCCAGGGCCCCTCCAAGAGACCCAGTACTTC. The encoded protein is CASSYPGPLQETQYF.

The rearrangement joins TRBV19 to TRBJ2-2; 8 bases align to TRBD1. The CDR3 covers 16 residues. The germline CDR1 and CDR2 sequences are LNHDA and SQIVND (reference sequence). V was pared by 7 bases and J by 5 bases, with 12 bases of the junction left unmatched. CDR3 bases: TGTGCCAGTAAGATGCAAGGGACAGGTGAAACCGGGGAGCTGTTTTTT. Its translation is CASKMQGTGETGELFF.

CDR3 loop: CASSVGIQGSYYGYTF. DNA of the CDR3: TGTGCCAGCAGCGTAGGAATACAGGGGTCTTACTATGGCTACACCTTC. This sequence joins TRBV9 and TRBJ1-2, with 7 bases aligning to TRBD1. J lost 3 bases, V lost 0 bases, and 8 bases had no gene match. The germline gives CDR1 SGDLS, CDR2 YYNGEE. The CDR3 totals 16 residues.

The chain has TRBV4-2 and TRBJ2-1; TRBD2 aligns across 10 bases. V was pared by 5 bases and J by 8 bases, with 15 bases of the junction left unmatched. The CDR3 is 17 amino acids. CDR1 is LGHNA, CDR2 YNFKEQ, per germline. Here the CDR3 DNA reads TGTGCCAGCAGCGGGACTGAGGCGAGCGGGGGGGCCTATGAGCAGTTCTTC. It yields the protein CASSGTEASGGAYEQFF.

By share of the sample, this clone is medium-sized. The V gene is TRBV5-8, the J gene TRBJ2-3; 8 bases align to TRBD2. Germline values: CDR1 SGHTS, CDR2 YDEGEE. After removal of 1 base from V and 1 base from J, the junction contained 2 bases not matched to a gene. This CDR3 region has 15 residues. CDR3 bases: TGTGCCAGCAGCTTGCGGGGGGGCGGCACAGATACGCAGTATTTT. As protein: CASSLRGGGTDTQYF.

This chain uses TRBV7-2 with TRBJ2-1; 8 nucleotides line up with TRBD2. Germline V lookup: CDR1 SGHTA, CDR2 FQGNSA. With V trimmed by 1 base and J by 0 bases, 8 bases remained unmatched. The CDR3 contains 18 residues. The DNA of the CDR3 is TGTGCCAGCAGCTTAGGGGGTAGCGGGATTCGCTCCTACAATGAGCAGTTCTTC. Translation gives CASSLGGSGIRSYNEQFF.

The rearrangement links TRBV5-1 to TRBJ2-1; D might be TRBD1 (6 bases). Germline V lookup: CDR1 SGHRS, CDR2 YFSETQ. V was clipped by 3 bases and J by 2 bases, with 12 bases between them. This CDR3 region has 15 residues. The CDR3 region has the DNA TGCGCCAGCAGCTCAGGGGCAGGGACCTACAATGAGCAGTTCTTC. It translates to CASSSGAGTYNEQFF.

The V gene is TRBV6-5, the J gene TRBJ1-3, with D possibly matching TRBD1 (5 bases). Germline assignment: CDR1 MNHEY and CDR2 SVGAGI. Deletions cut 3 bases from V and 0 bases from J, with 9 bases between. This CDR3 is 15 amino acids long. The CDR3 DNA reads TGTGCCAGCAGTTATACAGGCCGCTCTGGAAACACCATATATTTT. Protein product: CASSYTGRSGNTIYF.

The rearrangement uses TRBV12-3 or TRBV12-4 and TRBJ1-2; D not resolved. V shed 9 bases and J shed 6 bases, with 14 bases lying between them. CDR3 size: 12 residues. The CDR3 is CASSEVLHGYTF. The CDR3 DNA sequence: TGTGCCAGTTCCGAGGTGTTGCATGGCTACACCTTC.

The count of this clone is one. CDR3: CASSYSIGFYNSPLHF. DNA for the CDR3: TGTGCCAGCAGTTACTCGATCGGGTTCTATAATTCACCCCTCCACTTT. V usage is TRBV6-5 and J usage is TRBJ1-6, with unresolved D. The germline gives CDR1 MNHEY, CDR2 SVGAGI. This CDR3 spans 16 amino acids. Trimming pared 0 bases from V and 3 bases from J, leaving 9 bases between.

V usage is TRBV5-1 and J usage is TRBJ2-2; tentatively, D is TRBD1 (5 bases). This CDR3 has 12 residues. Trimming stripped 7 bases from V and 6 bases from J, with 10 bases between. Germline V gene data show CDR1 as SGHRS and CDR2 as YFSETQ. The CDR3, as DNA: TGCGCCAGCGAAGGACAATCCGGGGAGCTGTTTTTT. It codes for CASEGQSGELFF.

The chain carries TRBV2 and TRBJ2-7, with TRBD1 matching 7 bases. The CDR3 length is 15 residues. J gave up 0 bases and V 5 bases, and 7 bases lay outside the gene matches. Germline CDR1 reads SNHLY; CDR2 reads FYNNEI. The CDR3 DNA follows: TGTGCCAGCAGTTTGGGGACAGTGTCCTCCTACGAGCAGTACTTC. It encodes CASSLGTVSSYEQYF.

The V and J genes are TRBV2 and TRBJ1-4; D ambiguous. The CDR3 has 14 residues. Germline V lookup: CDR1 SNHLY, CDR2 FYNNEI. V lost 6 bases and J lost 7, with 15 bases in between. CDR3 nucleotides: TGTGCCAGCAGAAAGGAGGGAGGAAGTGAAAAACTGTTTTTT. Its protein product is CASRKEGGSEKLFF.

In nucleotides, the CDR3 is TGTGCCAGCAGTCACCTTTGGGCTAGCGGGGGGAAGGAGACCCAGTACTTC. Its translation: CASSHLWASGGKETQYF. This chain connects TRBV6-2 or TRBV6-3 to TRBJ2-5; TRBD2 aligns across 11 bases. Trimming took 5 bases from V and 5 from J; bases not matched to a gene: 13. Germline loops: CDR1 MNHEY, CDR2 SVGEGT. The CDR3 has 17 amino acids.

The chain carries TRBV10-2 and TRBJ1-6; tentative D call: TRBD1 (6 bases). V was shortened by 7 bases and J by 3 bases, with 10 bases between the two germline ends. Germline V gives CDR1 WSHSY, CDR2 SAAADI. This CDR3 has 14 residues. This CDR3 is CASTLDSYNSPLHF. The CDR3 region has the DNA TGCGCCAGCACCCTGGACAGCTATAATTCACCCCTCCACTTT.

This clone has a single count. A junction boundary mismatches the germline segment, possibly from a read error. The J gene is TRBJ1-6, the V gene TRBV7-7, with D tentatively TRBD1 (6 bases). This CDR3 is built from 13 residues. The germline V gene encodes CDR1 SSHAT and CDR2 FNYEAQ (reference sequence). The CDR3 nucleotides read TGTGCTAGCAGTTTTACAGGGAGTTCACCCCTCCACTTT. Its translation is CASSFTGSSPLHF.

This clone was counted a few times. The V call is TRBV19, the J call TRBJ1-1; D gene ambiguous. In germline, CDR1 is LNHDA, CDR2 SQIVND (reference sequence). V was cut by 7 bases and J by 1 base, with 10 bases left in between. The CDR3 contains 13 residues. For the CDR3, the DNA is TGTGCCAGTAAGTTCGGAGAGAACACTGAAGCTTTCTTT. This gives the protein CASKFGENTEAFF.

The rearrangement uses TRBV3-1 (or the pseudogene TRBV3-2) and TRBJ1-4; a possible D gene is TRBD1 (5 bases). The CDR3 loop spans 15 amino acids. Germline values: CDR1 LGHDT, CDR2 YNNKEL (reference sequence). V lost 4 bases to trimming and J lost 4 bases, with 13 bases between them. The chain's CDR3 is CASSPLLRGNEKLFF. Here the CDR3 DNA reads TGTGCCAGCAGCCCCCTCCTTAGGGGTAATGAAAAACTGTTTTTT.